These T cell receptor beta chains were read from a single sample in a study of blood T cell repertoires in COVID-19. Libraries were prepared by immunoSEQ multiplex PCR; TCRdb keeps only in-frame clonotypes and omits some of them. Counted here are about 400,000 clones, around 88% occurring once; the ten biggest clones make up around 4.5%. Sequenced material: peripheral blood. Receptors originate from a woman under 40 with acute or convalescent COVID-19. Each CDR3 is given with its conserved first and last residue. Fields, in order: J gene, D gene, clone size, V gene, CDR3 DNA, CDR3 protein. The D gene is left open where the match is weak. Rows give clone size only sometimes, using once, few, many, or a class for an expanded clone.

>TRBJ1-2|.|.|TRBV27
TGTGCCACCAGGATGGGGGACTTAGCTAACTATGGCTACACCTTC
CATRMGDLANYGYTF
>TRBJ1-5|.|.|TRBV10-2
TGCGCCAGCAGTGAGTCGGGCAGGCACCAGCCCCAGCATTTT
CASSESGRHQPQHF
>TRBJ1-5|.|.|TRBV6-5
TGTGCCAGCAGTTACAAGGCAGGGAATCAGCCCCAGCATTTT
CASSYKAGNQPQHF
>TRBJ2-2|.|few|TRBV5-6
TGTGCCAGCAGCTTCCGACTGATAAACACCGGGGAGCTGTTTTTT
CASSFRLINTGELFF
>TRBJ2-7|TRBD2|.|TRBV7-2
TGTGCCAGCAGCCCGTCTAGCGGGGATTACGAGCAGTACTTC
CASSPSSGDYEQYF
>TRBJ2-3|.|.|TRBV9
TGTGCCAGCAGCGAAGGACAGATGGGGACGCAGTATTTT
CASSEGQMGTQYF
>TRBJ2-4|TRBD2|.|TRBV9
TGTGCCAGCAGCGTAGGAGCGGGGGGCGAAAACATTCAGTACTTC
CASSVGAGGENIQYF
>TRBJ1-6|.|.|TRBV23-1
TGCGCCAGCAGTCAATCGGGGGGGAGGAGGGAATATAATTCACCCCTCCACTTT
CASSQSGGRREYNSPLHF
>TRBJ1-1|.|.|TRBV30
TGTGCCTGGAGGGATATACACAGGAACACTGAAGCTTTCTTT
CAWRDIHRNTEAFF
>TRBJ1-4|TRBD1|.|TRBV5-1
TGCGCCAGCAGCTCCGGACAGGGAGCAGGAAAACTGTTTTTT
CASSSGQGAGKLFF
>TRBJ1-2|.|.|TRBV7-9
TGTGCCAGCAGCTTAGGTTACAGCTATGGCTACACCTTC
CASSLGYSYGYTF
>TRBJ1-2|TRBD1|.|TRBV4-1
TGCGCCAGCAGCCAAGGACCCCGGACAGGGGGCGGTTATGGCTACACCTTC
CASSQGPRTGGGYGYTF
>TRBJ2-3|.|.|TRBV29-1
TGCAGCGTTGAAGATTCCGACAAGACAGATACGCAGTATTTT
CSVEDSDKTDTQYF
>TRBJ2-5|.|.|TRBV9
TGTGCCAGCAGCACAGGCGAGGTCCCAGAGACCCAGTACTTC
CASSTGEVPETQYF
>TRBJ1-2|.|.|TRBV7-2
TGTGCCACAACAGGGTACGGCTATAACTATGGCTACACCTTC
CATTGYGYNYGYTF
>TRBJ1-3|.|few|TRBV11-2
TGTGCCAGCACCCTCCGGTTTGAAAACACCATATATTTT
CASTLRFENTIYF
>TRBJ1-5|.|.|TRBV2
TGTGCCAGCAGCCTCCAGACAGCCTATAGCAATCAGCCCCAGCATTTT
CASSLQTAYSNQPQHF
>TRBJ1-2|.|.|TRBV5-5
TGTGCCAGCAGCTTAGGGGAACCGACTAACTATGGCTACACCTTC
CASSLGEPTNYGYTF
>TRBJ2-4|TRBD2|.|TRBV4-1
TGCGCCAGCAGCCAAGAACCTCCTGCACTGACTAGCGGGGGAAACATTCAGTACTTC
CASSQEPPALTSGGNIQYF
>TRBJ1-2|TRBD1|.|TRBV5-1
TGCGCCAGCGGGGACAGAATAAACTATGGCTACACCTTC
CASGDRINYGYTF
>TRBJ2-1|TRBD1|.|TRBV6-5
TGTGCCAGCAGTCGGACAGGGTACAATGAGCAGTTCTTC
CASSRTGYNEQFF
>TRBJ1-1|TRBD1|once|TRBV30
TGTGCCTGGAGTGACTTCCGGACAGGGAGTAAAACTGAAGCTTTCTTT
CAWSDFRTGSKTEAFF
>TRBJ2-5|.|.|TRBV30
TGTGCCTGGAGTGAACCCCGCACTACAGGGTCCTTTTTTGAGACCCAGTACTTC
CAWSEPRTTGSFFETQYF
>TRBJ2-1|TRBD2|.|TRBV2
TGTGCCAGCAGTGATCGTCCGACTAGCGGGGGGGCACGGTTTTACAATGAGCAGTTCTTC
CASSDRPTSGGARFYNEQFF
>TRBJ1-1|TRBD1|.|TRBV5-1
TGCGCCAGCAGCCACCCAGGGGGCGGGAACACTGAAGCTTTCTTT
CASSHPGGGNTEAFF
>TRBJ2-7|.|.|TRBV9
TGTGCCAGCAGCGATCGACAGGACTCCTACGAGCAGTACTTC
CASSDRQDSYEQYF
>TRBJ2-2|.|.|TRBV9
TGTGCCAGCAGCGTAGTAGAGGGCGGGGAGCTGTTTTTT
CASSVVEGGELFF
>TRBJ2-7|TRBD1|.|TRBV7-8
TGTGCCAGCAGCCCAACCTTACAGGGGGGCTTATCCTACGAGCAGTACTTC
CASSPTLQGGLSYEQYF
>TRBJ1-3|TRBD1|.|TRBV18
TGTGCCAGCTCACCGGGACAGACCAACTCTGGAAACACCATATATTTT
CASSPGQTNSGNTIYF
>TRBJ2-1|TRBD2|.|TRBV7-9
TGTGCCAGCAACCAACGGGGGGGGACCTACAATGAGCAGTTCTTC
CASNQRGGTYNEQFF
>TRBJ2-3|.|.|TRBV5-4
TGTGCCAGCAGCTTGGGTCCCGGCGGAGGCACAGATACGCAGTATTTT
CASSLGPGGGTDTQYF
>TRBJ1-1|.|.|TRBV20-1
TGCAGTGCCTACTATGGCATGGCTTTCTTT
CSAYYGMAFF
>TRBJ2-7|TRBD1|once|TRBV9
TGTGCCAGCAGCACCGGACAGGGTCTAGCCTACGAGCAGTACTTC
CASSTGQGLAYEQYF
>TRBJ1-2|.|.|TRBV27
TGTGCCAGCCTTTCCGGCTACACCTTC
CASLSGYTF
>TRBJ2-7|TRBD2|few|TRBV3-1/TRBV3-2
TGTGCCAGCAGCCAAGCGGCCCCCGGAGCGGGGGGTTTCTACGAGCAGTACTTC
CASSQAAPGAGGFYEQYF
>TRBJ2-2|TRBD1|.|TRBV28
TGTGCCAGCAGCATGACAGGGTACACCGGGGAGCTGTTTTTT
CASSMTGYTGELFF
>TRBJ2-3|.|.|TRBV7-3
TGTGCCAGCAGCTTAACCCCGGGAAAGACAGATACGCAGTATTTT
CASSLTPGKTDTQYF
>TRBJ1-2|.|.|TRBV30
TGTGCCTGGAGTTCCTATTATGGCTACACCTTC
CAWSSYYGYTF
>TRBJ2-1|.|many|TRBV7-9
TGTGCCAGCAGCTGGTCTACAGGGAAGGGGGAGCAGTTCTTC
CASSWSTGKGEQFF
>TRBJ2-5|.|few|TRBV20-1
TGCAGTGCTAGAGATCGGGAGACCCAGTACTTC
CSARDRETQYF
>TRBJ1-1|TRBD1|.|TRBV12-3/TRBV12-4
TGTGCCAGCAGTATACCGACAGGGGAGGCTTTCTTT
CASSIPTGEAFF